Listed below are T cell receptor beta chains from one sample, sequenced in a study of cytomegalovirus exposure and HLA in healthy donors. Assay used: immunoSEQ multiplex PCR; TCRdb lists only in-frame clones, some missing. The table includes 130,000 or so clones, just under 85% detected once. The specimen was PBMCs. These receptor sequences come from a woman between 40 and 55 years old in good health and CMV-seronegative. CDR3s include the opening cysteine and the closing phenylalanine or tryptophan. D genes are given only for firm matches. Clone size is not always given. Where it is, it says once, few, many or a class for expanded clones.

v_gene,j_gene,d_gene,abundance,CDR3nt,CDR3aa
TRBV28,TRBJ2-5,-,-,TGTGCCAGCAGTTTTCTTTTCCGTGTGGAGACCCAGTACTTC,CASSFLFRVETQYF
TRBV7-9,TRBJ2-7,-,few,TGTGCCAGCACCGGACTGGAGACCTACGAGCAGTACTTC,CASTGLETYEQYF
TRBV28,TRBJ1-1,-,-,TGTGCCAGCAGTACGCCCCGCGGTAGCACTGAAGCTTTCTTT,CASSTPRGSTEAFF
TRBV30,TRBJ1-2,-,-,TGTGCCTGGAGTGCGGGGGGTGATGGCTACACCTTC,CAWSAGGDGYTF
TRBV18,TRBJ1-5,TRBD1,few,TGTGCCAGCTCACCAAATAACCAGGGGGCTGATCAGCCCCAGCATTTT,CASSPNNQGADQPQHF
TRBV7-3,TRBJ1-1,-,-,TGTGCCAGCAGCCTAACCCGAGGTGGCACTGAAGCTTTCTTT,CASSLTRGGTEAFF
TRBV2,TRBJ1-1,TRBD1,-,TGTGCCAGCAGTGTCAGGGGGCCACTGATGAACACTGAAGCTTTCTTT,CASSVRGPLMNTEAFF
TRBV6-4,TRBJ1-1,TRBD1,-,TGTGCCAGCAGTTCGGACAGGGGGTCGTCCCTCCCGAACACTGAAGCTTTCTTT,CASSSDRGSSLPNTEAFF
TRBV27,TRBJ1-2,TRBD1,-,TGTGCCAGCAGTTACGGACAGGGGGTAAATGGCTACACCTTC,CASSYGQGVNGYTF
TRBV6-5,TRBJ2-1,-,-,TGTGCCAGCACCTGGGGGCGACCGTCCTACAATGAGCAGTTCTTC,CASTWGRPSYNEQFF
TRBV6-5,TRBJ2-2,-,-,TGTGCCAGCAGTTTAGTTCCCGGGGAGCTGTTTTTT,CASSLVPGELFF
TRBV7-2,TRBJ2-3,-,-,TGTGCCAGCAGCCCGGGGACTAGCACAGATACGCAGTATTTT,CASSPGTSTDTQYF
TRBV4-2,TRBJ2-7,TRBD2,-,TGTGCCAGCAGCCAAGATGTCGGCGGGAGCTACGAGCAGTACTTC,CASSQDVGGSYEQYF
TRBV10-3,TRBJ1-2,TRBD1,-,TGTGCCGCCCAGACGGGACAGGGGAGTTATGGCTACACCTTC,CAAQTGQGSYGYTF
TRBV15,TRBJ2-1,TRBD2,-,TGTGCCACCAGCCGGTTGGGGGGGGTAGCGGGAGTTAATGAGCAGTTCTTC,CATSRLGGVAGVNEQFF
TRBV7-9,TRBJ1-1,-,-,TGTTCCAGCAGCTCACAATCGAACACTGAAGCTTTCTTT,CSSSSQSNTEAFF
TRBV11-3,TRBJ1-3,-,-,TGTGCCAGCAGCTCGACAGAGACCTCTGGAAACACCATATATTTT,CASSSTETSGNTIYF
TRBV30,TRBJ2-7,-,-,TGTGCCTGGATATCAGGTCGGACCTACGAGCAGTACTTC,CAWISGRTYEQYF
TRBV10-3,TRBJ2-7,TRBD2,-,TGTGCCATCAGTGAGCGACTAGCGGGAGTCATCGAGCAGTACTTC,CAISERLAGVIEQYF
TRBV28,TRBJ2-7,TRBD1,-,TGTGCCAGCAGCCTCCCGGGACAGCGGTCCTACGAGCAGTACTTC,CASSLPGQRSYEQYF
TRBV5-6,TRBJ1-2,-,-,TGTGCCAGCAGCTTGGATTACCGAGGGCGCTATGGCTACACCTTC,CASSLDYRGRYGYTF
TRBV7-3,TRBJ2-1,TRBD2,-,TGTGCCAGCAGCTCGGGACCGGGACTAAGCTACAATGAGCAGTTCTTC,CASSSGPGLSYNEQFF
TRBV5-6,TRBJ1-2,-,-,TGTGCCAGCAGCTTGGAGGAGGACAACTATGGCTACACCTTC,CASSLEEDNYGYTF
TRBV4-2,TRBJ2-6,-,once,TGTGCCAGCAGCCAAGTTTCGGAGGGAACTGGGGCCAACGTCCTGACTTTC,CASSQVSEGTGANVLTF
TRBV6-4,TRBJ2-1,TRBD2,-,TGTGCCAGCAGTGTCGCTAGCGGGAGCTCCTACAATGAGCAGTTCTTC,CASSVASGSSYNEQFF
TRBV7-9,TRBJ2-1,-,-,TGTGCCAGCAGCTCTGGGGCACCTGAGCAGTTCTTC,CASSSGAPEQFF
TRBV19,TRBJ1-5,TRBD1,-,TGTGCCAGTAGTTCCGTCGGGACAGGAGATCGTGGTAGCAATCAGCCCCAGCATTTT,CASSSVGTGDRGSNQPQHF
TRBV19,TRBJ1-4,-,-,TGTGCCAGTAGTATCGGGGCGAACAGGGCTAATGAAAAACTGTTTTTT,CASSIGANRANEKLFF
TRBV7-9,TRBJ1-4,-,-,TGTGCCAGCAGCGACGGGTCTCCCGCCTACCATAATGAAAAACTGTTTTTT,CASSDGSPAYHNEKLFF